This T cell receptor (beta chain) was documented in a study of Graves' ophthalmopathy and Graves' hyperthyroidism (dated by TCRdb to between 2017 and 2018). Background on the whole study: Peripheral blood was collected at initial diagnosis, before any treatment. In total, approximately 130 blood samples were TCR-sequenced: 43 ophthalmopathy, approximately 75 hyperthyroidism and some 17 hyperthyroidism-to-ophthalmopathy patients. Following sampling, methimazole starting at 30 mg daily was administered to hyperthyroidism patients, and high-dose intravenous methylprednisolone was administered to ophthalmopathy patients. The independent validation cohort included about 19 hyperthyroidism patients plus 17 patients who later progressed from hyperthyroidism to ophthalmopathy. A discovery set of 100 patients (roughly 41 ophthalmopathy, 57 stable hyperthyroidism) was enrolled to explore V-J signatures distinguishing ophthalmopathy from hyperthyroidism. The study used TCR beta repertoire signatures to distinguish Graves' ophthalmopathy from Graves' hyperthyroidism and to predict progression to ophthalmopathy. In six or seven hyperthyroidism patients, the T-cell repertoires found in thyroid tissue were compared with those found in blood.

The CDR3 sequence holds 15 residues, the cysteine and phenylalanine included. Just the 45-base CDR3 DNA is kept, in frame starting at base 1. Looking up the germline V gene (reference sequence) yields CDR1 LNHNV and CDR2 YYDKDF. V sheds 0 bases and J sheds 6 bases, leaving 11 bases between their ends. TCR beta CDR3 regions were amplified from RNA transcripts for repertoire sequencing. The first round of RT-PCR was done with HTBI primers and the Qiagen OneStep RT-PCR kit, and was followed by a second round of multiplex PCR, then size selection and purification. Sequencing of the libraries was carried out on an Illumina HiSeq2000 in paired-end mode with 100 bp reads. Per the authors' processing: SOAPnuke was used to process the reads, throwing out any read that had adapters, had uncalled bases, had a mean Phred below 15, or lacked an exact constant-primer or identifier match. COPE v1.2.5 was used to merge the high-quality paired reads. Unique nucleotide sequences were defined as clonotypes and aligned to IMGT TRB V, D and J references using MiTCR v1.1. Analysis was restricted to V-J combinations with a frequency above 0.0001, which covered about 99% of repertoires. A TCR clonal expansion and chaos score per V-J combination was defined as the ratio of F50 clonal expansion to chaos observed in the TCRdist matrix. Welch's t-statistics and random forest were used to narrow the features down to 10 to 15 V-J combinations, which were then fed into a naive Bayes classifier. Thyroid-blood repertoire similarity was quantified with the Morisita-Horn index. TCRdb reworked the public reads: Q25 trimming with fastp, MiXCR clone assembly, productive beta chains retained. Each CDR3 protein appears once, grouped with its most common genes and DNA. The V and J calls here are based on TCRdb, not the publication. A total of hundreds of thousands of distinct CDR3 sequences appear in this sample, about 38% of them only once. The ten largest make up around 3% of the sample.

Ophthalmopathy patients had moderately to severely active disease, Clinical Activity Score of at least 3, NOSPECS grade of at least 4, and disease duration under 3 months. Patients were excluded if they had other autoimmune diseases, uncontrolled infections, pregnancy or lactation. Diagnosis was based on clinical symptoms, serum thyroxine, TRAb, thyroid ultrasound and orbital computed tomography. Using Ficoll-Paque density gradient centrifugation, PBMCs were isolated from less than 13 ml of fresh peripheral blood. Total RNA was extracted using Trizol reagent, and RNA quality was checked on an Agilent 2100 Bioanalyzer. This clonotype has at least ten counts. Its antigen is not yet known. No base qualities exist here, and no much larger clone lies one base off it. Results the study describes overall, beyond this receptor: Most of the expanded thyroid clonotypes with a frequency above 0.001 were also detected in blood, and it was suggested that the thyroid immune response may be reflected by blood repertoires. In validation, the model predicted ophthalmopathy progression with 55% to 71% sensitivity and around 72% specificity; approximately 12 predicted patients were CT-confirmed with GO in a median of about 7.1 months. The 13-signature model separated ophthalmopathy from stable hyperthyroidism with roughly 89% sensitivity and roughly 84% specificity in cross-validation, and 80%/75% in the test set. Sample size was not statistically predetermined, and group allocation was not concealed from the investigators.

The chain couples TRBV15 to TRBJ2-2; 5 matching bases give a weak D call of TRBD1. Sequenced input: peripheral blood. The receptor was derived from an adult man with Graves' ophthalmopathy. CDR3 sequence: CATSRDRQGSGELFF. Here is the DNA: TGTGCCACCAGCAGAGATAGGCAGGGCTCCGGGGAGCTGTTTTTT.